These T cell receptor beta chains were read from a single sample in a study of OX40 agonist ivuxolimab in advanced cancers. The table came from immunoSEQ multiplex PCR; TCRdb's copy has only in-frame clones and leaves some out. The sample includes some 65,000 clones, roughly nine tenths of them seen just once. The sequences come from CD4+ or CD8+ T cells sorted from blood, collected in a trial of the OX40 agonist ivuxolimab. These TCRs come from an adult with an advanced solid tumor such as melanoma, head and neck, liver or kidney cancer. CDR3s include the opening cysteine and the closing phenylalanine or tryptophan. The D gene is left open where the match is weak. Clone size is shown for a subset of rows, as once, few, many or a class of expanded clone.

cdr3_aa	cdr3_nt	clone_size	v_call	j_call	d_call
CASYPAGWTGELFF	TGTGCCTCCTACCCGGCAGGGTGGACCGGGGAGCTGTTTTTT	.	TRBV19	TRBJ2-2	.
CASSQGVAYNEQFF	TGTGCCAGCAGCCAGGGGGTGGCCTACAATGAGCAGTTCTTC	many	TRBV27	TRBJ2-1	TRBD1
CASSPLRTSRGNEQFF	TGTGCCAGCTCACCACTAAGGACTAGCAGGGGCAATGAGCAGTTCTTC	.	TRBV18	TRBJ2-1	TRBD2
CAWPEGDGYTF	TGTGCCTGGCCCGAGGGGGATGGCTACACCTTC	.	TRBV30	TRBJ1-2	.
CASTPGALAGGDEQFF	TGTGCCAGCACCCCGGGGGCGCTAGCGGGAGGGGATGAGCAGTTCTTC	.	TRBV27	TRBJ2-1	TRBD2
CASRPPTGGHYEQYF	TGCGCCAGCAGACCCCCGACGGGGGGCCACTACGAGCAGTACTTC	.	TRBV23-1	TRBJ2-7	.
CASSHGTVGTGELFF	TGCGCCAGCAGCCACGGGACAGTCGGCACCGGGGAGCTGTTTTTT	.	TRBV5-1	TRBJ2-2	TRBD1
CASSLEGYGYTF	TGCGCCAGCAGCTTGGAAGGCTATGGCTACACCTTC	once	TRBV5-1	TRBJ1-2	.
CASSVVSTGELFF	TGTGCCAGCAGCGTAGTGAGCACCGGGGAGCTGTTTTTT	.	TRBV9	TRBJ2-2	.
CASIIGTEPSGYTF	TGTGCCAGCATAATAGGGACTGAACCCAGTGGCTACACCTTC	.	TRBV6-1	TRBJ1-2	.
CASSISANEQFF	TGTGCCAGTAGTATATCTGCCAATGAGCAGTTCTTC	few	TRBV19	TRBJ2-1	.
CASSPRVADLGVNEQYF	TGTGCCAGCAGCCCCCGAGTGGCGGACTTAGGGGTCAACGAGCAGTACTTC	.	TRBV7-2	TRBJ2-7	.
CATSDPGQGLRSYEQYF	TGTGCCACCAGCGATCCGGGACAGGGGCTAAGATCCTACGAGCAGTACTTC	.	TRBV15	TRBJ2-7	TRBD1
CASSQVDDSNQPQHF	TGCGCCAGCAGCCAAGTCGATGATAGCAATCAGCCCCAGCATTTT	.	TRBV4-1	TRBJ1-5	.
CASSEDRGFYNEQFF	TGCGCCAGCAGTGAGGATAGGGGGTTCTACAATGAGCAGTTCTTC	.	TRBV10-1	TRBJ2-1	.
CASSSRLAGGQYEQYF	TGTGCCAGCAGCTCAAGACTAGCGGGAGGGCAATACGAGCAGTACTTC	once	TRBV7-9	TRBJ2-7	TRBD2
CASSMKGSRSAYEQYF	TGTGCCAGTAGTATGAAGGGCAGCAGATCGGCCTACGAGCAGTACTTC	.	TRBV19	TRBJ2-7	.
CASSQLLGYNEQFF	TGTGCCAGTAGCCAGCTCCTCGGCTACAATGAGCAGTTCTTC	once	TRBV19	TRBJ2-1	.
CASSLSVGTGPGGTEAFF	TGTGCCAGCAGTTTATCGGTCGGGACAGGCCCCGGGGGCACTGAAGCTTTCTTT	.	TRBV27	TRBJ1-1	TRBD1
CSVSLDTQYF	TGCAGCGTTTCTCTAGATACGCAGTATTTT	.	TRBV29-1	TRBJ2-3	.
CSVEGQYTGELFF	TGCAGCGTTGAAGGACAGTACACCGGGGAGCTGTTTTTT	.	TRBV29-1	TRBJ2-2	.
CASSLGQLTYEQYF	TGTGCCAGCAGCTTGGGCCAGCTAACCTACGAGCAGTACTTC	.	TRBV5-4	TRBJ2-7	.
CASSERTGELFF	TGTGCCAGCAGTGAGAGGACAGGGGAGCTGTTTTTT	.	TRBV6-4	TRBJ2-2	.
CASSLDPDMNTEAFF	TGCGCCAGCAGCTTGGATCCAGACATGAACACTGAAGCTTTCTTT	.	TRBV5-1	TRBJ1-1	.
CASSYPTGSTEAFF	TGTGCCAGCAGTTACCCCACAGGGAGCACTGAAGCTTTCTTT	.	TRBV6-6	TRBJ1-1	.
CASSAESFPIWEQYF	TGCGCCAGCAGTGCCGAGTCCTTCCCGATATGGGAGCAGTACTTC	.	TRBV10-1	TRBJ2-7	.
CASSPGTVYGYTF	TGTGCCAGCAGTCCCGGGACAGTCTATGGCTACACCTTC	.	TRBV14	TRBJ1-2	TRBD1
CASSGTVSYEQYF	TGCGCCAGCAGCGGGACGGTTTCCTACGAGCAGTACTTC	.	TRBV10-2	TRBJ2-7	.
CASSQVSGNTIYF	TGCGCCAGCAGCCAAGTATCCGGAAACACCATATATTTT	.	TRBV4-1	TRBJ1-3	.
CASSGPSYEQYF	TGCGCCAGCAGCGGGCCATCCTACGAGCAGTACTTC	.	TRBV4-1	TRBJ2-7	.
CASSSTPEKLFF	TGTGCCAGCAGTTCGACCCCGGAAAAACTGTTTTTT	.	TRBV6-6	TRBJ1-4	.
CASVGEKWAEQFF	TGCGCCAGCGTTGGGGAGAAGTGGGCTGAGCAGTTCTTC	.	TRBV5-1	TRBJ2-1	.
CASRLAGTLSYNEQFF	TGTGCCAGCAGACTAGCGGGCACCCTCTCCTACAATGAGCAGTTCTTC	few	TRBV5-6	TRBJ2-1	TRBD2
CASSFWNGATNEKLFF	TGTGCCAGCAGCTTTTGGAACGGGGCAACTAATGAAAAACTGTTTTTT	.	TRBV7-9	TRBJ1-4	.
CASSLKGIAYNEQFF	TGTGCCAGCAGTTTAAAGGGGATTGCTTACAATGAGCAGTTCTTC	once	TRBV27	TRBJ2-1	.
CSVRGAETQYF	TGCAGCGTTCGGGGGGCGGAGACCCAGTACTTC	.	TRBV29-1	TRBJ2-5	.
CASSEGYRSKNIQYF	TGTGCCAGTAGCGAGGGGTACAGGTCCAAAAACATTCAGTACTTC	.	TRBV19	TRBJ2-4	.
CASSLSRQNSGKRGETQYF	TGTGCCAGCAGTTTAAGTCGGCAGAACAGCGGGAAAAGGGGGGAGACCCAGTACTTC	.	TRBV28	TRBJ2-5	.
CATSNVGQGYGYTF	TGTGCCACCAGCAATGTCGGACAGGGGTATGGCTACACCTTC	.	TRBV15	TRBJ1-2	TRBD1
CASSFPHSYEQYF	TGTGCCAGCAGCTTCCCACACTCCTACGAGCAGTACTTC	.	TRBV5-4	TRBJ2-7	.
CASSQTGDYQPQHF	TGCGCCAGCAGCCAAACAGGGGATTATCAGCCCCAGCATTTT	.	TRBV4-1	TRBJ1-5	TRBD1
CASSLGTFYGYTF	TGTGCCAGCAGCCTTGGGACGTTCTATGGCTACACCTTC	.	TRBV14	TRBJ1-2	.
CASSLRPLGPNTEAFF	TGTGCCAGCAGTTTAAGGCCGCTTGGGCCCAACACTGAAGCTTTCTTT	.	TRBV27	TRBJ1-1	.
CASSIGWVAEQYF	TGTGCCAGTAGTATAGGGTGGGTTGCCGAGCAGTACTTC	.	TRBV19	TRBJ2-7	.
CASSEISSTHEQYF	TGTGCCAGCAGTGAAATTTCTAGCACCCACGAGCAGTACTTC	.	TRBV2	TRBJ2-7	.
CASSEKAMNTEAFF	TGTGCCAGCAGTGAAAAGGCGATGAACACTGAAGCTTTCTTT	.	TRBV6-1	TRBJ1-1	.
CASRSNEKLFF	TGTGCCAGCAGGTCTAATGAAAAACTGTTTTTT	.	TRBV27	TRBJ1-4	.
CASSVGQTGELFF	TGTGCCAGCAGCGTTGGCCAGACCGGGGAGCTGTTTTTT	.	TRBV9	TRBJ2-2	.
CASSLELVNEQFF	TGCGCCAGCAGCTTGGAATTAGTCAATGAGCAGTTCTTC	.	TRBV5-1	TRBJ2-1	.
CASSLWGADSPLHF	TGTGCCAGCAGTTTATGGGGGGCTGATTCACCCCTCCACTTT	.	TRBV27	TRBJ1-6	.